A single sample is the source of the 16 T cell receptor beta chains below, sequenced in a study of cytomegalovirus exposure and HLA in healthy donors. In the PCR, 60 Vbeta and 13 Jbeta primers were used. Only in-frame clones appear in the TCRdb table, and some are missing; sequencing was by immunoSEQ multiplex PCR. Of 100,000 to 150,000 clones in the sample, 73% were seen once. The sample comprised PBMCs. These receptor sequences come from a man aged 55 to 69 in good health and CMV-seropositive.

The chain carries TRBV6-5 and TRBJ1-1; 8 nucleotides align to TRBD1. The CDR3 consists of 14 residues. Unmatched junction bases numbered 2, after V lost 4 bases and J lost 1 base. The germline gives CDR1 MNHEY, CDR2 SVGAGI. CDR3 DNA sequence: TGTGCCAGCAGTTGGCAGGGGGCGAACACTGAAGCTTTCTTT. Its translation: CASSWQGANTEAFF.

V and J are TRBV18 and TRBJ1-2; 7 bases match TRBD1. V was clipped by 2 bases and J by 2 bases; unmatched bases: 5. The CDR3 length is 15 residues. The germline V gene encodes CDR1 KGHSH and CDR2 LQKENI. The CDR3 region has the DNA TGTGCCAGCTCACCATTTCAGGGGGAGAACTATGGCTACACCTTC. This sequence encodes CASSPFQGENYGYTF.

The genes are TRBV5-1 and TRBJ2-4; D perhaps matches TRBD1 (5 bases). CDR1 and CDR2 from the germline V gene are SGHRS and YFSETQ. The V and J ends lost 3 bases and 0 bases respectively, with 10 bases between them. The CDR3 runs 15 residues. CDR3 DNA sequence: TGCGCCAGCAGCTCACAGGCCCTAGCCAAAAACATTCAGTACTTC. It yields the protein CASSSQALAKNIQYF.

This chain uses TRBV5-4 with TRBJ2-7, with D tentatively TRBD1 (6 bases). The germline CDR1 and CDR2 sequences are SGHNT and YYREEE (reference sequence). V dropped 5 bases and J dropped 2 bases, with 14 bases sitting between them. The CDR3 has 14 amino acids. DNA of the CDR3: TGTGCCAGCAGTCAAGGACAGAGCCCCTACGAGCAGTACTTC. It encodes CASSQGQSPYEQYF.

This chain connects TRBV7-9 to TRBJ1-6, with D perhaps TRBD1 (5 bases). The V gene's germline CDR1 is SEHNR and CDR2 FQNEAQ (reference sequence). The ends were cut back, 4 bases at V and 8 bases at J, with 12 bases in the middle. The CDR3 runs 14 residues. CDR3 region: CASSSSGIDSPLHF. The CDR3 DNA reads as TGTGCCAGCAGCTCCTCAGGGATCGATTCACCCCTCCACTTT. The variable domain in full, with the rest retrieved from reference TRBV7-9 and TRBJ1-6, is DTGVSQNPRHKITKRGQNVTFRCDPISEHNRLYWYRQTLGQGPEFLTYFQNEAQLEKSRLLSDRFSAERPKGSFSTLEIQRTEQGDSAMYLCASSSSGIDSPLHFGNGTRLTVT.

The chain uses TRBV9 and TRBJ1-4; the D gene is possibly TRBD1 (5 bases). The germline gives CDR1 SGDLS, CDR2 YYNGEE. With 3 bases removed from V and 7 bases from J, the gap between germline ends came to 13 bases. There are 14 residues in the CDR3. DNA for the CDR3: TGTGCCAGCAGCGCTCAGGGATTTGCTGAAAAACTGTTTTTT. Translating it yields CASSAQGFAEKLFF.

The chain carries TRBV4-1 and TRBJ2-5; the match to TRBD2 covers 7 bases. The CDR3 totals 16 residues. Per germline, CDR1 MGHRA and CDR2 YSYEKL. The V segment lost 5 bases and the J segment 5 bases; nucleotides outside the gene matches: 14. DNA for the CDR3: TGCGCCAGCAGCGCCACGGAGCGGGGTCTTCAGGAGACCCAGTACTTC. This gives the protein CASSATERGLQETQYF.

J is TRBJ2-1 and V is TRBV2, with 7 bases lining up with TRBD2. CDR1 is SNHLY, CDR2 FYNNEI, per germline. V gave up 1 base and J gave up 5 bases; unmatched junction bases: 2. The CDR3 is 14 residues long. In DNA form, the CDR3 reads TGTGCCAGCAGTGAAGTTCTAGCGGACAATGAGCAGTTCTTC. Its protein is CASSEVLADNEQFF.

The count of this clone is one. V is TRBV28 and J is TRBJ1-4; D is possibly TRBD1 (5 bases). The CDR3 spans 14 residues. The germline CDR1 and CDR2 sequences are MDHEN and SYDVKM. Trimming shortened V by 8 bases and J by 8 bases, and 18 bases separated the two germline ends. In DNA form, the CDR3 reads TGTGCCAGCTCCCAGGGAGGATTGGGCGAAAAACTGTTTTTT. Protein product: CASSQGGLGEKLFF.

V is TRBV7-2 and J is TRBJ2-3; D might be TRBD2 (7 bases). CDR3 length: 14 residues. In germline, CDR1 is SGHTA, CDR2 FQGNSA. The V gene lost 3 bases and the J gene lost 4 bases, with 11 bases spanning the gap. The CDR3 DNA sequence: TGTGCCAGCAGCTTCGGGGGGCCACCAGATACGCAGTATTTT. Protein sequence: CASSFGGPPDTQYF.

The rearrangement joins TRBV4-1 to TRBJ1-4; D uncertain. Deletions cut 0 bases from V and 8 bases from J, with 7 bases between. CDR1 is MGHRA and CDR2 is YSYEKL in the germline V gene. CDR3 size: 13 residues. CDR3 DNA: TGCGCCAGCAGCCAAGAACACCGCGAAAAACTGTTTTTT. Translation gives CASSQEHREKLFF.

The rearrangement joins TRBV6-1 to TRBJ2-4, with no clear D. V was pared by 4 bases and J by 0 bases, with 4 bases between. The CDR3 length is 13 residues. Looked up from germline, CDR1 is MNHNS and CDR2 is SASEGT. This CDR3 reads CASSGLAKNIQYF. The CDR3 DNA reads TGTGCCAGCAGTGGACTAGCCAAAAACATTCAGTACTTC.

V and J are TRBV10-3 and TRBJ2-3, with TRBD2 matching over 13 bases. Germline V gene sequence: CDR1 ENHRY, CDR2 SYGVKD. CDR3 size: 18 residues. J gave up 0 bases and V 2 bases, and 5 bases lay outside the gene matches. The CDR3, as DNA: TGTGCCATCAGTGAGGGACTAGCGGGGGACACTAGCACAGATACGCAGTATTTT. It yields the protein CAISEGLAGDTSTDTQYF.

The chain links TRBV6-1 to TRBJ1-4; TRBD1 might be the D (6 bases). V shed 5 bases and J shed 5 bases, with 15 bases lying between them. This CDR3 has 15 residues. The germline V gene encodes CDR1 MNHNS and CDR2 SASEGT. DNA for the CDR3: TGTGCCAGCAGTATGGGGGGGCAGAGGAATGAAAAACTGTTTTTT. Protein product: CASSMGGQRNEKLFF.

This clone appeared a few times. J is TRBJ2-5 and V is TRBV28; D may be TRBD1 (6 bases). V lost 2 bases and J lost 3, with 13 bases in between. Germline V gene lookup returns CDR1 MDHEN and CDR2 SYDVKM. The CDR3 contains 15 residues. The CDR3 coding sequence is TGTGCCAGCAGTTTAGCCGGGGCAGGGGAAGAGACCCAGTACTTC. It is translated as CASSLAGAGEETQYF.

A single count supports this clone. V and J are TRBV6-1 and TRBJ2-6; no firm D call. This CDR3 is 13 amino acids long. The germline CDR1 and CDR2 sequences are MNHNS and SASEGT. V dropped 2 bases and J dropped 3 bases, with 2 bases sitting between them. The CDR3 DNA sequence: TGTGCCAGCAGTGAACGTGGGGCCAACGTCCTGACTTTC. This gives the protein CASSERGANVLTF.